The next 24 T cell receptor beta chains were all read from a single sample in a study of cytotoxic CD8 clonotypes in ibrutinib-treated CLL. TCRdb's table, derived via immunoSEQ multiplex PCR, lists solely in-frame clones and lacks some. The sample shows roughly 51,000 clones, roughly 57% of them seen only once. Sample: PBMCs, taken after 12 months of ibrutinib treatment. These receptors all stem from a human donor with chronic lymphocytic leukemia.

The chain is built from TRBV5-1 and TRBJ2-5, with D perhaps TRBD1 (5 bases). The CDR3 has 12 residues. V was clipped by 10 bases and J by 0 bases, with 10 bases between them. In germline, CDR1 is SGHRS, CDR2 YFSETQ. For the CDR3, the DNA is TGCGCCTCTACACAGGACCAAGAGACCCAGTACTTC. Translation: CASTQDQETQYF.

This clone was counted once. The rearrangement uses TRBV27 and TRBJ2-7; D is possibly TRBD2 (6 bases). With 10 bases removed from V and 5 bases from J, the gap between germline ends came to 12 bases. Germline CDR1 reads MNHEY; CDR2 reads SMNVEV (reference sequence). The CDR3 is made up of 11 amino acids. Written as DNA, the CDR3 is TGTGCCACCAGGCGGGAAGACGAGCAGTACTTC. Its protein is CATRREDEQYF.

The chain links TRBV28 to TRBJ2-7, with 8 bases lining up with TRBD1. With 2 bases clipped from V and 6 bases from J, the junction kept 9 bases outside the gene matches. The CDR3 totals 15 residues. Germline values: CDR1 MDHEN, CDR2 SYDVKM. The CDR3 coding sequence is TGTGCCAGCAGTTTAGGCGGACAGGGTTCCGGCGAGCAGTACTTC. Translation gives CASSLGGQGSGEQYF.

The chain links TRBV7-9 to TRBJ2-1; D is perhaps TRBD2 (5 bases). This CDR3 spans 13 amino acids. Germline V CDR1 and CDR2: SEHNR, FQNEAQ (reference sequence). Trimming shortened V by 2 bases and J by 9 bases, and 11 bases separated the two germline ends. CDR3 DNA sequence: TGTGCCAGCAGCTTATCCCACCGGGGTGAGCAGTTCTTC. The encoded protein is CASSLSHRGEQFF.

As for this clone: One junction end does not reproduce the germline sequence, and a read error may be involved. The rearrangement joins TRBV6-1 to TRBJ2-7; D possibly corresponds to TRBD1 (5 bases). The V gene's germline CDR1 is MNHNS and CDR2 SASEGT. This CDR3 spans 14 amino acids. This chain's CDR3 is CASSKAGYFPEQYF. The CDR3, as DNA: TGTGCCAGCAGTAAAGCAGGGTACTTTCCCGAGCAGTACTTC.

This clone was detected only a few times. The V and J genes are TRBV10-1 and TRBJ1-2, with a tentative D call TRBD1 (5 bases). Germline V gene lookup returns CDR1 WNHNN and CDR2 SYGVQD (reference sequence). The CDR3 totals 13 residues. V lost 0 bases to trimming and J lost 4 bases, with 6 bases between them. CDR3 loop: CASSESGTYGYTF. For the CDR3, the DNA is TGCGCCAGCAGTGAGTCAGGGACCTATGGCTACACCTTC.

CDR3 residues: CASSEGSGNEKLFF. The CDR3 DNA is TGTGCCAGCAGCGAGGGTTCTGGTAATGAAAAACTGTTTTTT. The chain joins TRBV9 to TRBJ1-4, with unresolved D. The germline V gene has CDR1 SGDLS and CDR2 YYNGEE. Trimming removed 3 bases at V and 4 bases at J, with 10 bases between. The length of the CDR3 is 14 residues.

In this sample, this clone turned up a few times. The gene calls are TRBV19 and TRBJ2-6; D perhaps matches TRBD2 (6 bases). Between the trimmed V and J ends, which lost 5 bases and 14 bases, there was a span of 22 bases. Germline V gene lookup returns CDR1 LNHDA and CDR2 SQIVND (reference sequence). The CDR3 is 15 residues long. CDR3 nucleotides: TGTGCCAGTAGTGGGGGGAGTGCGGGTCTCCGGTTCCTGACTTTC. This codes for CASSGGSAGLRFLTF.

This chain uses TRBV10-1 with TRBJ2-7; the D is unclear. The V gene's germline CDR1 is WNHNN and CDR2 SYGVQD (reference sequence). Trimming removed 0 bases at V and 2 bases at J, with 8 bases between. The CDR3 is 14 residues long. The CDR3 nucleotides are TGCGCCAGCAGTGAGTCCCCCCGAGCCTACGAGCAGTACTTC. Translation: CASSESPRAYEQYF.

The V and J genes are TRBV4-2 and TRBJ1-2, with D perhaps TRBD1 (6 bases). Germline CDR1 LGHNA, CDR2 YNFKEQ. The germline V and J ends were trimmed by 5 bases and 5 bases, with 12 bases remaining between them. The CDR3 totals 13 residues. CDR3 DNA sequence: TGTGCCAGCAGCGCACAGGGAGAATATGGCTACACCTTC. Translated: CASSAQGEYGYTF.

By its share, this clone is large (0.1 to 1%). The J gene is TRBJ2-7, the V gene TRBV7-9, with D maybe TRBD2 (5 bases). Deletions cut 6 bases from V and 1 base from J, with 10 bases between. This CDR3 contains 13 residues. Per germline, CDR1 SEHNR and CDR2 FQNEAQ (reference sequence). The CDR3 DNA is TGTGCCAGCAGAGACGGACTGTCCTACGAGCAGTACTTC. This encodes CASRDGLSYEQYF.

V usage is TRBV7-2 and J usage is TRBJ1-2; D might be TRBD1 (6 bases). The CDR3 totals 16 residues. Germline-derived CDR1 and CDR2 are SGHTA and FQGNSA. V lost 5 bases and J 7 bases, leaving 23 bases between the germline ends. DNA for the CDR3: TGTGCCAGCAGCGTAAGTCGACAGGCACCAGAGGGTGGCTACACCTTC. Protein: CASSVSRQAPEGGYTF. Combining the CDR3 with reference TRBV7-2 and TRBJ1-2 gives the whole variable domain GAGVSQSPSNKVTEKGKDVELRCDPISGHTALYWYRQSLGQGLEFLIYFQGNSAPDKSGLPSDRFSAERTGGSVSTLTIQRTQQEDSAVYLCASSVSRQAPEGGYTFGSGTRLTVV.

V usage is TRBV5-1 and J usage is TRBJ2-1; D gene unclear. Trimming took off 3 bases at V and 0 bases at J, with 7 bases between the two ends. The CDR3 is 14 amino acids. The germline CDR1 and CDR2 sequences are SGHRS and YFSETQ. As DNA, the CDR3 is TGCGCCAGCAGCTCTGGGGACTCCTACAATGAGCAGTTCTTC. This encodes CASSSGDSYNEQFF.

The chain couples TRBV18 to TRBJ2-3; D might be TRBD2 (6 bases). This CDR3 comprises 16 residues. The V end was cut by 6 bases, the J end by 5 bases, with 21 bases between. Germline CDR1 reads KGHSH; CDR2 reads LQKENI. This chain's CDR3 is CASSPSGLGGLDTQYF. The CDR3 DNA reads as TGTGCCAGCTCTCCCTCGGGACTCGGCGGGTTAGATACGCAGTATTTT.

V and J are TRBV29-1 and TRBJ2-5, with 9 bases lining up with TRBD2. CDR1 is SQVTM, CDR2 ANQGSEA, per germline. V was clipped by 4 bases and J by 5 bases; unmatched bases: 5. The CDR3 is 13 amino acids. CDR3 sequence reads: CSVVRAGGETQYF. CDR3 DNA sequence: TGCAGCGTTGTCCGAGCGGGAGGCGAGACCCAGTACTTC.

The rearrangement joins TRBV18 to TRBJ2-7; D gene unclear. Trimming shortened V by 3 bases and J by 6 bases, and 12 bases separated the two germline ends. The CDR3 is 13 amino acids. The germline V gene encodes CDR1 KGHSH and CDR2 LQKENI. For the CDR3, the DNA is TGTGCCAGCTCACCTGGATATCCTCTCGAGCAGTACTTC. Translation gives CASSPGYPLEQYF.

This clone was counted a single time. The CDR3 loop is CASSLTGFGYEQYF. In DNA form, the CDR3 reads TGTGCCAGCAGCCTGACAGGGTTTGGATACGAGCAGTACTTC. The chain combines TRBV6-1 with TRBJ2-7, with 7 nucleotides matching TRBD1. Per the germline V gene, CDR1 is MNHNS and CDR2 is SASEGT. The CDR3 consists of 14 residues. Unmatched junction bases numbered 9, after V lost 6 bases and J lost 4 bases.

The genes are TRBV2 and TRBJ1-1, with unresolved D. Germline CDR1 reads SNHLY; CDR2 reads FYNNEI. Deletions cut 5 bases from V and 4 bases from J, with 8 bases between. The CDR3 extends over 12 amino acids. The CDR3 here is CASSPRLTEAFF. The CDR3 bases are TGTGCCAGCAGTCCACGACTCACTGAAGCTTTCTTT.

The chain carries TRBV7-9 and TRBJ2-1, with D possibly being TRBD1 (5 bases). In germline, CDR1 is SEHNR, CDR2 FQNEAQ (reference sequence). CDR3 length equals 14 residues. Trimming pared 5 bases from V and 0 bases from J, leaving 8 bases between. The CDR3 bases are TGTGCCAGCAGCGCGACAGTCTCCTACAATGAGCAGTTCTTC. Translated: CASSATVSYNEQFF.

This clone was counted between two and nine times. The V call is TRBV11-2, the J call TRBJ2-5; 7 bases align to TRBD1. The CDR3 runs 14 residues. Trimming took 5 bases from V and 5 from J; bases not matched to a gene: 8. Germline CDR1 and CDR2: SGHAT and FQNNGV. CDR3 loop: CASSARQGGETQYF. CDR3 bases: TGTGCCAGCAGCGCCCGACAGGGCGGGGAGACCCAGTACTTC.

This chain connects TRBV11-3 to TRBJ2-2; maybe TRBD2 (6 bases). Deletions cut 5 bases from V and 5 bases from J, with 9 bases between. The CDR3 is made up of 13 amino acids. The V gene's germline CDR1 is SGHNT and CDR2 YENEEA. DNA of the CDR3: TGTGCCAGCAGCCCGGAGGGAACCGGGGAGCTGTTTTTT. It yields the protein CASSPEGTGELFF.

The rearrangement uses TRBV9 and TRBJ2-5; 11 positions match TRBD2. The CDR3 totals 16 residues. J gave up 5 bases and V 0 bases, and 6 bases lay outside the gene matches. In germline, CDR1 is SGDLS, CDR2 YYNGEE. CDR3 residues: CASSVAVAGGHETQYF. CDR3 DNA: TGTGCCAGCAGCGTAGCGGTAGCGGGAGGGCATGAGACCCAGTACTTC.

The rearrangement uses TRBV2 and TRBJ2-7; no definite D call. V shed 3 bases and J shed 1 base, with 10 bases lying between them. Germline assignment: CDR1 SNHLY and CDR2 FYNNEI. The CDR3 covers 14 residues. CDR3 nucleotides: TGTGCCAGCAGTGACCGCAGTGGGTCCTACGAGCAGTACTTC. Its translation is CASSDRSGSYEQYF.

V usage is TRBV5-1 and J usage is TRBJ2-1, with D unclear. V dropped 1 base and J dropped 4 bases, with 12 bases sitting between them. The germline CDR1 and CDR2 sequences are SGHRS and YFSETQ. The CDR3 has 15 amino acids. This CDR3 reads CASSLLVGKYNEQFF. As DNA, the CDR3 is TGCGCCAGCAGCTTGTTAGTCGGCAAATACAATGAGCAGTTCTTC.